This TCR beta chain was sequenced for a study of breast tumors, draining lymph nodes, adjacent tissues. The study, taken as a whole, reports: Compared with lymph nodes, tumors were less diverse; compared with nontumor tissue, more. The data were judged consistent with most tumor T cells coming from lymph node and expanding in tumor. Tumor and nontumor repertoires were significantly more similar in luminal-like than in basal-like breast cancer. The lymph node origin of tumor T cells was framed as consistent with a hypothesis, not demonstrated.

TCRdb called the multiplex PCR reads again in MiXCR, with one record for every CDR3 protein. The repertoire holds roughly 70,000 distinct CDR3 sequences, with less than 45% as singletons. This clonotype was detected ten times or more. Its antigen is currently unknown. V lost 1 base and J 10 bases, leaving 11 bases between the germline ends. The CDR3 extends over 13 amino acids. The sequence was obtained from a female donor with breast cancer. Some clones in this sample may be carry-over from other donors' samples. The sample was breast tumor tissue. The rearrangement joins TRBV12-3 or TRBV12-4 to TRBJ2-1; D unclear. The CDR3 DNA is TGTGCCAGCAGTTTAGAACGGCCAAGGGAGCAGTTCTTC. Its protein is CASSLERPREQFF.